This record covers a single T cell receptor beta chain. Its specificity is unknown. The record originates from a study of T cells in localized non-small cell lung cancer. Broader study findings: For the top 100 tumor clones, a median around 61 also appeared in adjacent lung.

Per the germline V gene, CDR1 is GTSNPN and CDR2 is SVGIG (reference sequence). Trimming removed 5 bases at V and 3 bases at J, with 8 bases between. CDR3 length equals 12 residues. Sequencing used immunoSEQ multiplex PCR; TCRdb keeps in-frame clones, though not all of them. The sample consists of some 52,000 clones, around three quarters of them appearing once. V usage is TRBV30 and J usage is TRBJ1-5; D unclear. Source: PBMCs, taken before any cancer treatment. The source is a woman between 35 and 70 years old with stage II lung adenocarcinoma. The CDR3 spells CAWDRSNQPQHF. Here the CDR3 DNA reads TGTGCCTGGGACCGCTCCAATCAGCCCCAGCATTTT.